This TCR beta chain appears in the sequencing data of a study of cytomegalovirus exposure and HLA in healthy donors. Per germline, CDR1 SGHTA and CDR2 FQGNSA. The ends were cut back, 4 bases at V and 3 bases at J, with 15 bases in the middle. The CDR3 has 16 residues. Study conclusions and caveats: Most TCR sequences were seen very rarely across donors, but some public TCRs occurred in many.

Notes on this clone: The antigen remains unidentified.

The PCR had 60 Vbeta and 13 Jbeta primers. Using immunoSEQ multiplex PCR, the repertoire was profiled, and TCRdb retains in-frame clones only, with some absent. This sample carries some 110,000 clones, over 65% of them seen once, and the ten largest clones take approximately 10%. The chain is built from TRBV7-2 and TRBJ2-2, with a tentative D call TRBD1 (5 bases). The sequencing input was PBMCs. This TCR derives from a woman aged 50 to 60 in good health and CMV-seropositive. The CDR3 here is CASSSRQHYYTGELFF. The CDR3 nucleotides read TGTGCCAGCAGCTCCCGACAGCATTATTACACCGGGGAGCTGTTTTTT. The variable domain in full, with the rest retrieved from reference TRBV7-2 and TRBJ2-2, is GAGVSQSPSNKVTEKGKDVELRCDPISGHTALYWYRQSLGQGLEFLIYFQGNSAPDKSGLPSDRFSAERTGGSVSTLTIQRTQQEDSAVYLCASSSRQHYYTGELFFGEGSRLTVL.